This T cell receptor (beta chain) was found in a study of shared clonotypes between healthy human individuals (dated by TCRdb to about 2020). Background for the entire study: The cohort included three men and a couple of women between 18 and 49 years of age. To increase sequencing depth and limit assay-specific biases, TCR repertoire library preparation and sequencing were carried out by different laboratories using diverse techniques. Per donor, three plates each were used for CD4 naive and CD4 memory, two for CD8 naive, and one for CD8 memory. Blood TCR repertoires of five healthy adults were deeply sequenced to estimate repertoire size and the extent of clonotype sharing between individuals. Each donor's leukapheresis produced roughly between about 0.8 and 10 billion PBMCs.

Using the deep immunoSEQ assay, multiplex PCR amplified TCR CDR3 regions from genomic DNA. Genomic DNA extracted from each cell subset was distributed evenly over all wells of several immunoSEQ 96-well plates, and each plate served as one replicate. For sorted subsets, each replicate PCR was loaded with around 200 ng genomic DNA, equivalent to 30,000 or so T cell genomes. Purified libraries were quantified with a Qubit 3.0 fluorometer, sized on a Bioanalyzer 2100, and re-quantified with the KAPA Library Quantification kit. A separate single-read 150-cycle Illumina NextSeq 550 flow cell was used to sequence each immunoSEQ 96-well plate. From the authors' description of their analysis: The immunoSEQ output contained only junctional sequences without quality scores, so filtering could not match that applied to full-length reads. Sequences were annotated with PyIR, a Python wrapper for IgBLAST v1.9, using IMGT germline references to assign V/J genes and CDR3. Any read was removed if the V/J assignment was weak (E-value above 1e-6), the CDR3 was missing, or the read contained stop codons, out-of-frame junctions, or ambiguous translated residues. V3J clonotypes were defined by identical inferred V gene, J gene, and CDR3 amino acid sequence. The percentage overlap between two repertoires was calculated by dividing the number of shared unique clonotypes by the size of the smaller repertoire. Richness of each repertoire was evaluated using RTK rarefaction, the Chao1 estimator, and Recon v2.1 estimates of unobserved clonotypes. For all TCRbeta clonotypes obtained by the gDNA method from several donors, generation probabilities were computed with OLGA. TCRdb holds this immuneACCESS table with in-frame rearrangements only. Some clones are missing; in checked studies, unresolved V genes explain under half, and the rest has no known cause. The V and J calls and the clone size are those of that table, but D and trimming were determined from the DNA. Counted in this sample were some 700,000 clones; 90% of them appeared once. The ten top clones hold 30% to 40% of the sample.

Paper-wide results and their limitations: When several donors were compared, the shared fraction of clonotypes was about 5.4% for naive CD4, more than 3% for naive CD8, roughly 2.5% for memory CD4, and less than 0.5% for memory CD8. Naive subsets generally had larger estimated clonotype richness than memory subsets. Rarefaction of sorted-subset datasets indicated incomplete sequencing despite the large sequencing depth. Clonotypes shared by all four sorted-subset donors showed higher generation probabilities than non-shared clonotypes. Because the study included a small number of donors, the genetic and exposure-history diversity represented was limited. Pairwise subsampling led to the expectation that sequencing depth would affect the degree of clonotype sharing among donors. Sampling was restricted to blood, and TCR repertoires in tissues likely differ from the TCR repertoires found in blood.

Comment on this clone: It lacks a known antigen. No base quality values were provided; no much bigger clone lies one nucleotide off.

Per the germline V gene, MNHEY is the CDR1 and SVGAGI is the CDR2. The junction carries 11 bases between V and J, which are trimmed by 6 bases and 5 bases respectively. The CDR3 holds 13 amino acids from the cysteine to the phenylalanine. The CDR3 DNA has 39 bases and is translated from base 1. The donors were healthy, HIV-negative adults with no recently reported acute infections or vaccinations. Every donor was a Caucasian adult living in Nashville, Tennessee, USA. CD8 memory samples were composed of magnetically selected CD45RO+ cells combined with CCR7-negative CD45RA+ effector memory (TemRA) cells. Blood was collected by leukapheresis, and PBMCs were isolated by Ficoll-Histopaque density gradient centrifugation and then cryopreserved in liquid nitrogen vapor phase. Analytical flow cytometry was used to check the purity and quantity of every magnetically sorted T cell population. From each sorted fraction, genomic DNA was isolated and quantified by UV absorbance on a Nanodrop 2000c.

The sample comprised memory CD8+ T cells from PBMCs. What the cell subset or site label conveys for this sample: CD45RO+ cells pooled with CCR7-negative TemRA cells. The rearranged chain carries TRBV6-5 and TRBJ1-5; the D region possibly corresponds to TRBD1 (5 bases align). This clonotype was obtained from a man aged 18 to 35 in good health. Some clones in this sample may be carry-over from other donors' samples. CDR3 loop: CASSGGFDQPQHF. The nucleotide sequence is TGTGCCAGCAGCGGGGGGTTCGATCAGCCCCAGCATTTT.